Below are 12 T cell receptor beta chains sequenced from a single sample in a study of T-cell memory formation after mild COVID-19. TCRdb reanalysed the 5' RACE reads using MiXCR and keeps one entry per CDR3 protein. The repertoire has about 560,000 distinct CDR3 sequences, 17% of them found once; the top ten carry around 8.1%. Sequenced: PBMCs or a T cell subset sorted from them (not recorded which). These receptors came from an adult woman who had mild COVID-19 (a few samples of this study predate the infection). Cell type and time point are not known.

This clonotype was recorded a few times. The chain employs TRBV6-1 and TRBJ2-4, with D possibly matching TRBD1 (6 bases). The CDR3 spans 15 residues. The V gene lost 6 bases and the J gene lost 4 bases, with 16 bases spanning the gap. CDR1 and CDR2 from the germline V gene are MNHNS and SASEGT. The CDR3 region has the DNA TGTGCCAGCAGAGGGGTGGGGCAGGGGAAAAACATTCAGTACTTC. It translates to CASRGVGQGKNIQYF.

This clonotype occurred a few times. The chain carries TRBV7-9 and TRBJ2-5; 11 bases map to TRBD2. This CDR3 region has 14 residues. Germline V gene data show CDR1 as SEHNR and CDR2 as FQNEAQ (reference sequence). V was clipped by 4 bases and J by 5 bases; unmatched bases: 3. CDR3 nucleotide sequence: TGTGCCAGCAGCTCGACTAGCGGGGCTGAGACCCAGTACTTC. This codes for CASSSTSGAETQYF.

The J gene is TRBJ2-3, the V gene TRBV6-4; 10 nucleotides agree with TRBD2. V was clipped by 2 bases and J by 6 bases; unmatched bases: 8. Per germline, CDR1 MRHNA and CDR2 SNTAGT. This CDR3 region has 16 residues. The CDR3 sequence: CASSDGISGGSDTQYF. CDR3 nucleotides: TGTGCCAGCAGTGACGGAATTAGCGGGGGGTCGGATACGCAGTATTTT.

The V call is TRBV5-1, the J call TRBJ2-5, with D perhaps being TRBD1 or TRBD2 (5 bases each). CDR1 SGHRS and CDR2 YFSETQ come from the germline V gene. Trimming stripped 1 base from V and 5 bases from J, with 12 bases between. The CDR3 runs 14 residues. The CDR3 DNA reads TGCGCCAGCAGCTTGTGGCTAGCAGGGGAGACCCAGTACTTC. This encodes CASSLWLAGETQYF.

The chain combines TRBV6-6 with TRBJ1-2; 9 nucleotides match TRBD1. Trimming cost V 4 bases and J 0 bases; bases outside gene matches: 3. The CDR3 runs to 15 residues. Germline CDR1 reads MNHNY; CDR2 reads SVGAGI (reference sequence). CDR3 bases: TGTGCCAGCAGTTTGACAGGGGGTCCTAACTATGGCTACACCTTC. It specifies CASSLTGGPNYGYTF.

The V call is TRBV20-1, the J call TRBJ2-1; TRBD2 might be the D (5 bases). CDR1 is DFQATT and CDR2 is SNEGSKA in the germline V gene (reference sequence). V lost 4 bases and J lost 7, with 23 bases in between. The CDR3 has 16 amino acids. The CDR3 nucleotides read TGCAGTGCTAATGTTGCTCGGGGATCAGTTAAAAATGAGCAGTTCTTC. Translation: CSANVARGSVKNEQFF.

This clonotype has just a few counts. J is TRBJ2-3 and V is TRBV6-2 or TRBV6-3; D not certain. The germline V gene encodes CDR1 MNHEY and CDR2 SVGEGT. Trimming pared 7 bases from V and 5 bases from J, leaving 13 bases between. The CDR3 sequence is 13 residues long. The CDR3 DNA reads TGTGCCAGCACAGCTGTACAACGAGATACGCAGTATTTT. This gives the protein CASTAVQRDTQYF.

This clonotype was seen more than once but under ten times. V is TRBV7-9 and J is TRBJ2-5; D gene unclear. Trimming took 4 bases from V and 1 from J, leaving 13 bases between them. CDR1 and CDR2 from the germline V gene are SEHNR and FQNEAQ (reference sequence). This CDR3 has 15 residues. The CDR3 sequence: CASSSTQEFQETQYF. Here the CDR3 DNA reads TGTGCCAGCAGCTCTACTCAGGAGTTCCAAGAGACCCAGTACTTC.

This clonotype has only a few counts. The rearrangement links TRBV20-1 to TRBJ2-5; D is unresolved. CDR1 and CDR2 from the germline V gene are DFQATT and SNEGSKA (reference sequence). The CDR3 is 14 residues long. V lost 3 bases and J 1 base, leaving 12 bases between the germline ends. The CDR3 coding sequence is TGCAGTGCTAGGGTTACCCAGCCCCAAGAGACCCAGTACTTC. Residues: CSARVTQPQETQYF.

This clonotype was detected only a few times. CDR3 sequence: CSVDCLSYEQYF. The CDR3 DNA reads TGCAGCGTTGATTGTCTCTCCTACGAGCAGTACTTC. The chain joins TRBV29-1 to TRBJ2-7; no definite D call. CDR3 length equals 12 residues. Germline-derived CDR1 and CDR2 are SQVTM and ANQGSEA. V was cut by 3 bases and J by 0 bases, with 6 bases left in between.

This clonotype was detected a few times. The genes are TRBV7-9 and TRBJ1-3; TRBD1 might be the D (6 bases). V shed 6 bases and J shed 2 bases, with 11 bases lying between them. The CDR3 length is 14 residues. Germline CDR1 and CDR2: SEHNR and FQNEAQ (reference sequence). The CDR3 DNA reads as TGTGCCAGCAGAACCGGGACAACTGGAAACACCATATATTTT. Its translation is CASRTGTTGNTIYF. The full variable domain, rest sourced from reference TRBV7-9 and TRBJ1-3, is DTGVSQNPRHKITKRGQNVTFRCDPISEHNRLYWYRQTLGQGPEFLTYFQNEAQLEKSRLLSDRFSAERPKGSFSTLEIQRTEQGDSAMYLCASRTGTTGNTIYFGEGSWLTVV.

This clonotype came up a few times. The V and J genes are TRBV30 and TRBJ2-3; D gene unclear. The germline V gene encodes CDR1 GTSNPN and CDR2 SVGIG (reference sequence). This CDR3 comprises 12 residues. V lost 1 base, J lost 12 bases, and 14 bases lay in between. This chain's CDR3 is CAWSDGSPRQYF. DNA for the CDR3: TGTGCCTGGAGTGACGGGTCCCCTCGTCAGTATTTT.